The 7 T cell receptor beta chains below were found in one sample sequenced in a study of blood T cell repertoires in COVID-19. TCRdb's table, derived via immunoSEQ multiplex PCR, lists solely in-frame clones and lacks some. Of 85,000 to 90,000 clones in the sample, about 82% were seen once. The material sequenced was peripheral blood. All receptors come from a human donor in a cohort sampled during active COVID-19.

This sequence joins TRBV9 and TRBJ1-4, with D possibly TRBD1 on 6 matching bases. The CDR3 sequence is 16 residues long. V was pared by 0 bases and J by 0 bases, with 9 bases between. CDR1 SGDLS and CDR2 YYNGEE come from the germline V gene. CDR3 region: CASSVASGATNEKLFF. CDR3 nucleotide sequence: TGTGCCAGCAGCGTAGCCTCAGGGGCAACTAATGAAAAACTGTTTTTT.

Here the CDR3 reads CASSFRPRDEQFF. CDR3 DNA: TGCGCCAGCAGCTTTAGGCCCAGGGATGAGCAGTTCTTC. The chain uses TRBV5-1 and TRBJ2-1; D perhaps matches TRBD1 (5 bases). This CDR3 spans 13 amino acids. CDR1 and CDR2 (germline): SGHRS, YFSETQ. The V end was cut by 2 bases, the J end by 8 bases, with 11 bases between.

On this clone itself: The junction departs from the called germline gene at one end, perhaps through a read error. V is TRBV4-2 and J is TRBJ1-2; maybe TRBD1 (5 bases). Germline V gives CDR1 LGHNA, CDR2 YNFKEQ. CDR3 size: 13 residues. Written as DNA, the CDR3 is TGTGCCAGCAGCGAAGATGGGGCAGATGGCTACACCTTC. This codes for CASSEDGADGYTF.

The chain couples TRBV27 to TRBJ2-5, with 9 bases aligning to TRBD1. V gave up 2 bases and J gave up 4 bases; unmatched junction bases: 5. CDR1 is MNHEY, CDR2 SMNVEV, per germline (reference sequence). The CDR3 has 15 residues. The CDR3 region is CASSLTGGSGETQYF. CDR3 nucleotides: TGTGCCAGCAGTTTAACAGGGGGCTCAGGAGAGACCCAGTACTTC.

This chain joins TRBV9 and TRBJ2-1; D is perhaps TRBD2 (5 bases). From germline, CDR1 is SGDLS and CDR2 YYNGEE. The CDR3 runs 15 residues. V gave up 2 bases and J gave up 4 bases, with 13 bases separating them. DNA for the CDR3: TGTGCCAGCAGCGTGGGAGAGGATGGATACAATGAGCAGTTCTTC. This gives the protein CASSVGEDGYNEQFF.

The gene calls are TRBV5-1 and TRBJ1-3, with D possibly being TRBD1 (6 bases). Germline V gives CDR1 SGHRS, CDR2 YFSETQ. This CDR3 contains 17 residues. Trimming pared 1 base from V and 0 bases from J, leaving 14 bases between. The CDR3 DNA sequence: TGCGCCAGCAGCTTGACCCGTGGGGGCAGCTCTGGAAACACCATATATTTT. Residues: CASSLTRGGSSGNTIYF. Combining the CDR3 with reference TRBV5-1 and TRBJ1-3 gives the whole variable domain KAGVTQTPRYLIKTRGQQVTLSCSPISGHRSVSWYQQTPGQGLQFLFEYFSETQRNKGNFPGRFSGRQFSNSRSEMNVSTLELGDSALYLCASSLTRGGSSGNTIYFGEGSWLTVV.

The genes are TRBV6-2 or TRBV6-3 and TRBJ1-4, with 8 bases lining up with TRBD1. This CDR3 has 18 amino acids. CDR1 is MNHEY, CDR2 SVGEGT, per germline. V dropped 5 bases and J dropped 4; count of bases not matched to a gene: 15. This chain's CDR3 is CASSPGTGKPSGNEKLFF. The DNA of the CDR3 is TGTGCCAGCAGTCCGGGGACAGGCAAACCATCGGGTAATGAAAAACTGTTTTTT.